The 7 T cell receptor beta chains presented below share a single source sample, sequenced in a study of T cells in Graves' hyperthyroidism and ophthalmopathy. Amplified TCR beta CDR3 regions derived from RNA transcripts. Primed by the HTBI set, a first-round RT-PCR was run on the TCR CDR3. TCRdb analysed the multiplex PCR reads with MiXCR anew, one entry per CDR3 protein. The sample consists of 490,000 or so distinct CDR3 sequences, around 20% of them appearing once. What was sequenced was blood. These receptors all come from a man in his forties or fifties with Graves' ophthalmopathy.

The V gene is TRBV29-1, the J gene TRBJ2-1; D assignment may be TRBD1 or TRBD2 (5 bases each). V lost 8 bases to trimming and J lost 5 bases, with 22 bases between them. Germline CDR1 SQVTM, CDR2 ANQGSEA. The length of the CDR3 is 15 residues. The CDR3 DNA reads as TGCAGCCAAATACAAAGGGGCAGCGGAAACAATGAGCAGTTCTTC. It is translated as CSQIQRGSGNNEQFF.

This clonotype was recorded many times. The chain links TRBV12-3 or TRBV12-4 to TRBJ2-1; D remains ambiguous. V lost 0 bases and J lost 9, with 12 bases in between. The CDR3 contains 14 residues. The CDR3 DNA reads TGTGCCAGCAGTTTAGCGGGCGGTTCGGGTGAGCAGTTCTTC. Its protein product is CASSLAGGSGEQFF.

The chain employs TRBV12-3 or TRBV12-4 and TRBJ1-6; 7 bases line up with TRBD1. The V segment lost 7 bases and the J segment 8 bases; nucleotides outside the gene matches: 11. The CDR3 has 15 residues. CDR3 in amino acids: CASTKTTGSDSPLHF. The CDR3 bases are TGTGCCAGCACCAAAACGACAGGGTCTGATTCACCCCTCCACTTT.

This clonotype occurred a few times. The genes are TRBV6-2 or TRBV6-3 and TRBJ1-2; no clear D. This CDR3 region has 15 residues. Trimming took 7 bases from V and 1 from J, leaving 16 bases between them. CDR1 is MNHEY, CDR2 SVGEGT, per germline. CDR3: CASTRYPSHNYGYTF. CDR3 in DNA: TGTGCCAGCACCAGGTACCCCTCCCATAACTATGGCTACACCTTC.

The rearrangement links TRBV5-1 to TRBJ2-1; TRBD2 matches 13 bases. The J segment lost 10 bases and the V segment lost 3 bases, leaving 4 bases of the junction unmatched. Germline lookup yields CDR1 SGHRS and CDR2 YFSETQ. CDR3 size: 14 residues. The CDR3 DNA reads TGCGCCAGCAGCTCCGGGACTAGCGGGACAGAGCAGTTCTTC. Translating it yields CASSSGTSGTEQFF.

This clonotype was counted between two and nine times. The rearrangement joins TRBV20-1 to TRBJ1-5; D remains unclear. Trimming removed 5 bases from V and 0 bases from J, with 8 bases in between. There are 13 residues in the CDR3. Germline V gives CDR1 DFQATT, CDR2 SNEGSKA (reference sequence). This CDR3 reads CSALTYSNQPQHF. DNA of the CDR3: TGCAGTGCTCTGACGTATAGCAATCAGCCCCAGCATTTT.

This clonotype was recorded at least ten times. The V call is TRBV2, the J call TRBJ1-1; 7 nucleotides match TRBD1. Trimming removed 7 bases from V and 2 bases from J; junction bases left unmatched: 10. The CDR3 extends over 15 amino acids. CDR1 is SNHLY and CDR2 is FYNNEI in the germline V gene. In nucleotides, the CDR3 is TGTGCCAGCACCGGAACAGGGGCTCCAAACACTGAAGCTTTCTTT. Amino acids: CASTGTGAPNTEAFF.